Listed here are 8 T cell receptor beta chains from one sample, sequenced in a study of blood T cell repertoires in COVID-19. Libraries were prepared by immunoSEQ multiplex PCR; TCRdb keeps only in-frame clonotypes and omits some of them. Of a few hundred thousand clones in the sample, about 88% were seen once. The specimen was peripheral blood. The origin of the receptors is a woman aged 55-69 years with acute or convalescent COVID-19.

V is TRBV7-3 and J is TRBJ1-5, with D maybe TRBD1 (6 bases). This CDR3 spans 13 amino acids. Germline V CDR1 and CDR2: SGHTA, FQGTGA. V was trimmed by 5 bases and J by 4 bases, leaving 9 bases between them. This CDR3 reads CASSPDRNQPQHF. CDR3 DNA sequence: TGTGCCAGCAGCCCCGACAGGAATCAGCCCCAGCATTTT.

This clone appeared once. The rearrangement joins TRBV12-3 or TRBV12-4 to TRBJ1-2; 8 nucleotides line up with TRBD1. Trimming cost V 6 bases and J 8 bases; bases outside gene matches: 8. The CDR3 consists of 13 residues. CDR3: CASSAQGVRGYTF. The DNA for the CDR3 is TGTGCCAGCAGCGCACAGGGGGTCCGGGGCTACACCTTC.

The genes are TRBV2 and TRBJ2-7; D possibly corresponds to TRBD1 (7 bases). Germline V CDR1 and CDR2: SNHLY, FYNNEI. The CDR3 loop spans 16 amino acids. Trimming shortened V by 7 bases and J by 8 bases, and 27 bases separated the two germline ends. This CDR3 reads CASIDRVMAGRVKQYF. In nucleotides, the CDR3 is TGTGCCAGCATAGACAGGGTCATGGCGGGAAGAGTGAAGCAGTACTTC.

The chain is built from TRBV5-1 and TRBJ1-6; 7 positions agree with TRBD1. Germline-derived CDR1 and CDR2 are SGHRS and YFSETQ. V shed 0 bases and J 7 bases; nucleotides not matched to a gene: 10. This CDR3 spans 17 amino acids. CDR3 protein: CASSLDQTGTPNSPLHF. The DNA for the CDR3 is TGCGCCAGCAGCTTGGACCAGACAGGGACCCCCAATTCACCCCTCCACTTT.

This clone was detected once. The V and J genes are TRBV7-8 and TRBJ1-5; D may be TRBD1 (5 bases). Trimming removed 5 bases from V and 7 bases from J, with 18 bases in between. Per the germline V gene, CDR1 is SGHVS and CDR2 is FQNEAQ. This CDR3 has 15 amino acids. The CDR3 DNA sequence: TGTGCCAGCAGCCCAGATGGGGCAGGGAAACAGCCCCAGCATTTT. Protein sequence: CASSPDGAGKQPQHF.

The chain recombines TRBV2 with TRBJ2-1; tentative D call: TRBD1 (5 bases). Germline V gives CDR1 SNHLY, CDR2 FYNNEI. The CDR3 has 14 residues. Trimming cost V 0 bases and J 8 bases, with 11 bases left between them. The CDR3 region has the DNA TGTGCCAGCAGTGAAGCTCAGGGAACCGATGAGCAGTTCTTC. Its translation is CASSEAQGTDEQFF.

The rearrangement uses TRBV28 and TRBJ1-2; D remains unclear. Trimming removed 4 bases from V and 5 bases from J, with 11 bases in between. The germline gives CDR1 MDHEN, CDR2 SYDVKM. This CDR3 contains 13 residues. CDR3 sequence reads: CASSSRQWYGYTF. CDR3 in DNA: TGTGCCAGCAGTTCTAGGCAATGGTATGGCTACACCTTC.

The chain recombines TRBV18 with TRBJ1-2; D not certain. This CDR3 has 13 amino acids. V dropped 10 bases and J dropped 5 bases, with 17 bases sitting between them. Germline CDR1 is KGHSH and CDR2 is LQKENI. CDR3 sequence: CATPSGIGYGYTF. The CDR3 coding sequence is TGTGCCACCCCATCCGGGATTGGATATGGCTACACCTTC.